This TCR beta chain was found in a study of blood T cells in healthy people across ages. As for the study in general: Roughly one uniquely barcoded beta molecule per two T cells was captured. Findings and caveats of the study: PBMCs that were unsorted prevented a conclusive naive versus antigen-experienced comparison.

The second PCR ran about 6 to 11 cycles with a sample-barcoded 5' primer and J-beta primers. From each sample, at least 3 million paired-end reads containing CDR3 were obtained. TCRdb analysed the 5' RACE reads with MiXCR anew, one entry per CDR3 protein. This table has over 950,000 distinct CDR3 sequences, 45% to 60% appearing once. In regard to this clonotype: Its specificity is unknown.

The V gene end was trimmed by 4 bases and the J gene end by 2 bases; junction bases not matched to a gene: 14. CDR1 and CDR2 (germline): MGHRA, YSYEKL. The CDR3 totals 18 residues. The source is a woman in her fifties or sixties in good health. The sample was blood. The gene calls are TRBV4-1 and TRBJ2-7, with TRBD2 identical over 10 bases. The CDR3 here is CASSRDVGLAGDPYEQYF. The CDR3, as DNA: TGCGCCAGCAGCCGAGATGTTGGGCTAGCGGGAGATCCCTACGAGCAGTACTTC.